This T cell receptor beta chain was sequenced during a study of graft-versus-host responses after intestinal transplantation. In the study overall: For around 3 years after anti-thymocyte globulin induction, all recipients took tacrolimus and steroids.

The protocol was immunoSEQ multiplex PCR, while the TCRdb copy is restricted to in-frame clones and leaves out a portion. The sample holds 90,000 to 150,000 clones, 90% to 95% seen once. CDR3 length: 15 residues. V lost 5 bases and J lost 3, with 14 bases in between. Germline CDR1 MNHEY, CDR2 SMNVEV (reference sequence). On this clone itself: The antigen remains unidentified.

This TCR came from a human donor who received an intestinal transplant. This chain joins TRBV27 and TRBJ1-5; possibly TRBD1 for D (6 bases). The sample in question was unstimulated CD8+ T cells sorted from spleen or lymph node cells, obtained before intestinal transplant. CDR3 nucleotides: TGTGCCAGCAGTCCCTTAACAGGGCACAATCAGCCCCAGCATTTT. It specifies CASSPLTGHNQPQHF.